Shown below are 32 T cell receptor beta chains from a single sample sequenced in a study of cytomegalovirus exposure and HLA in healthy donors. In the PCR, 60 Vbeta and 13 Jbeta primers were used. The repertoire was sequenced with immunoSEQ multiplex PCR; TCRdb's copy has only in-frame clones and lacks some. This sample carries 140,000 to 150,000 clones, roughly 80% of them seen once, and the ten largest clones take 6.5% to 7%. The specimen sequenced was PBMCs. Every receptor here comes from a woman aged 40 to 50 in good health and CMV-seropositive.

The CDR3 DNA is TGTGCCAGCAGCCCGTCAGCGGGGGGGAATTATAGGAATGAGCAGTTCTTC. Amino acid sequence: CASSPSAGGNYRNEQFF. This rearrangement joins TRBV9 to TRBJ2-1; 10 bases are a match to TRBD2. V lost 4 bases to trimming and J lost 7 bases; unmatched junction nucleotides: 14. CDR1 and CDR2 from the germline V gene are SGDLS and YYNGEE. The CDR3 extends over 17 amino acids.

The rearrangement joins TRBV11-2 to TRBJ2-7; possibly TRBD1 for D (5 bases). Trimming cost V 2 bases and J 2 bases, with 10 bases left between them. Germline V lookup: CDR1 SGHAT, CDR2 FQNNGV. This CDR3 is 14 amino acids long. Written as DNA, the CDR3 is TGTGCCAGCAGCTTACTACAGGCCACCTACGAGCAGTACTTC. Amino acid sequence: CASSLLQATYEQYF.

To note about this clone: Its ends do not fully match the called genes, so a read error is possible. This chain connects TRBV7-9 to TRBJ2-1; TRBD2 aligns across 10 bases. CDR1 and CDR2 (germline): SEHNR, FQNEAQ (reference sequence). This CDR3 spans 18 amino acids. The CDR3, as DNA: TGTTCCAGCAGCTTACCGTTCCGACTAGCGGGTACCTACAATGAGCAGTTCTTC. Translation: CSSSLPFRLAGTYNEQFF.

This chain uses TRBV6-5 with TRBJ2-7, with 7 positions matching TRBD1. This CDR3 has 12 residues. V dropped 5 bases and J dropped 4; count of bases not matched to a gene: 2. The germline gives CDR1 MNHEY, CDR2 SVGAGI. The CDR3, as DNA: TGTGCCAGCAGTAGACAGGGTTACGAGCAGTACTTC. This translates into CASSRQGYEQYF.

The chain couples TRBV6-1 to TRBJ1-1; 8 bases are shared with TRBD1. Germline V gene sequence: CDR1 MNHNS, CDR2 SASEGT. CDR3 length equals 14 residues. After removal of 6 bases from V and 1 base from J, the junction contained 4 bases not matched to a gene. This chain's CDR3 is CASRTQGGNTEAFF. DNA for the CDR3: TGTGCCAGCAGGACACAGGGGGGGAACACTGAAGCTTTCTTT.

This clone was counted once. The chain couples TRBV2 to TRBJ2-1; TRBD2 aligns across 7 bases. This CDR3 is built from 13 residues. Germline assignment: CDR1 SNHLY and CDR2 FYNNEI. Unmatched junction bases numbered 6, after V lost 7 bases and J lost 6 bases. The CDR3 region has the DNA TGTGCCAGCACCGGACTAGAGGGCAATGAGCAGTTCTTC. This translates into CASTGLEGNEQFF.

The CDR3: CAIVERGYGYEQYF. For the CDR3, the DNA is TGTGCCATCGTCGAAAGGGGGTATGGCTACGAGCAGTACTTC. V is TRBV2 and J is TRBJ2-5; a weak D match, TRBD1 (6 bases). Near its end, the DNA agrees better with TRBJ2-7, so the J call may be wrong. CDR3 length: 14 residues. CDR1 is SNHLY and CDR2 is FYNNEI in the germline V gene.

This clone was seen more than once but under ten times. J is TRBJ1-2 and V is TRBV6-1, with D unresolved. CDR1 and CDR2 (germline): MNHNS, SASEGT. V lost 2 bases and J lost 12, with 16 bases in between. CDR3 length: 13 residues. The CDR3 nucleotides are TGTGCCAGCAGTGAAATGGGGAGGGATTTAAACACCTTC. This codes for CASSEMGRDLNTF.

V is TRBV11-2 and J is TRBJ2-2; 9 bases agree with TRBD1. This CDR3 has 16 amino acids. The ends lost 5 bases at V and 5 bases at J; junction bases unmatched: 9. CDR1 SGHAT and CDR2 FQNNGV come from the germline V gene. The CDR3 region has the DNA TGTGCCAGCAGCGGCCCGGGACAGGGAGGAACCGGGGAGCTGTTTTTT. It translates to CASSGPGQGGTGELFF.

This clone was recorded once. The chain uses TRBV5-1 and TRBJ1-3; no firm D call. Trimming removed 3 bases from V and 2 bases from J, with 15 bases in between. CDR3 length equals 16 residues. CDR1 SGHRS and CDR2 YFSETQ come from the germline V gene. Here the CDR3 DNA reads TGCGCCAGCAGCTCGACCGGAGGGCTGGCTGGAAACACCATATATTTT. Amino acid sequence: CASSSTGGLAGNTIYF.

The chain carries TRBV5-6 and TRBJ2-6; D is ambiguous. The germline V gene has CDR1 SGHDT and CDR2 YYEEEE. Trimming stripped 5 bases from V and 0 bases from J, with 6 bases between. There are 14 residues in the CDR3. CDR3 sequence: CASSWSSGANVLTF. The CDR3 nucleotides are TGTGCCAGCAGTTGGAGCTCTGGGGCCAACGTCCTGACTTTC.

The CDR3 is CASSPTGGTDTQYF. CDR3 nucleotide sequence: TGTGCCAGCAGCCCGACAGGGGGCACAGATACGCAGTATTTT. The chain uses TRBV6-1 and TRBJ2-3; 8 positions agree with TRBD1. Germline V gene data show CDR1 as MNHNS and CDR2 as SASEGT. V lost 6 bases to trimming and J lost 1 base; unmatched junction nucleotides: 3. The CDR3 has 14 residues.

The genes are TRBV7-2 and TRBJ2-7; TRBD1 is a possible D gene (6 bases). This CDR3 spans 15 amino acids. The V end was cut by 7 bases, the J end by 0 bases, with 16 bases between. Germline values: CDR1 SGHTA, CDR2 FQGNSA. The CDR3 nucleotides are TGTGCCAGCATACCACGACAGGCGCTCTCCTACGAGCAGTACTTC. Translated: CASIPRQALSYEQYF.

The chain uses TRBV10-2 and TRBJ2-3, with TRBD2 matching 11 bases. The CDR3 is 15 residues long. V trimming: 2 bases; J trimming: 6 bases; junction bases outside the gene matches: 4. Germline CDR1 and CDR2: WSHSY and SAAADI. CDR3 coding DNA: TGCGCCAGCAGTGAGACTAGCGGGGGTTTGGATACGCAGTATTTT. Amino acids: CASSETSGGLDTQYF.

V usage is TRBV6-5 and J usage is TRBJ2-1; 7 bases are a match to TRBD2. This CDR3 is 15 amino acids long. V lost 6 bases, J lost 8 bases, and 13 bases stayed unmatched. Germline V CDR1 and CDR2: MNHEY, SVGAGI. The CDR3 reads CASSLRDYLGDEQFF. The CDR3, as DNA: TGTGCCAGCAGCCTCCGGGACTACCTAGGGGATGAGCAGTTCTTC.

Here the CDR3 reads CASSPGGSSYEQYF. CDR3 nucleotide sequence: TGCGCCAGCAGCCCGGGGGGCAGTTCCTACGAGCAGTACTTC. V usage is TRBV5-1 and J usage is TRBJ2-7; tentative D call: TRBD2 (7 bases). Deletions cut 4 bases from V and 1 base from J, with 12 bases between. The CDR3 has 14 residues. Germline V CDR1 and CDR2: SGHRS, YFSETQ.

This chain links TRBV30 with TRBJ2-5, with D possibly TRBD2 on 6 matching bases. Germline V lookup: CDR1 GTSNPN, CDR2 SVGIG (reference sequence). V was clipped by 8 bases and J by 4 bases, with 11 bases between them. This CDR3 contains 11 residues. The CDR3 DNA is TGTGCCCATACGGAGGGAGAGACCCAGTACTTC. Its protein product is CAHTEGETQYF. Drawing the rest from reference TRBV30 and TRBJ2-5, the complete variable domain is SQTIHQWPATLVQPVGSPLSLECTVEGTSNPNLYWYRQAAGRGLQLLFYSVGIGQISSEVPQNLSASRPQDRQFILSSKKLLLSDSGFYLCAHTEGETQYFGPGTRLLVL.

CDR3 sequence reads: CASMGGINQPQHF. The CDR3 DNA is TGTGCCAGTATGGGAGGGATCAATCAGCCCCAGCATTTT. This chain connects TRBV6-1 to TRBJ1-5; no clear D. The CDR3 is 13 residues long. CDR1 and CDR2 from the germline V gene are MNHNS and SASEGT. V was shortened by 9 bases and J by 3 bases, with 12 bases between the two germline ends.

This clone was detected once. The chain employs TRBV7-9 and TRBJ1-2, with a possible D match to TRBD1 (5 bases). Germline CDR1 SEHNR, CDR2 FQNEAQ (reference sequence). V lost 0 bases, J lost 8 bases, and 10 bases lay in between. CDR3 length: 13 amino acids. The CDR3 region is CASSLAGTTGYTF. CDR3 DNA sequence: TGTGCCAGCAGCTTAGCTGGGACTACGGGCTACACCTTC.

This clone was counted a single time. The genes are TRBV28 and TRBJ1-5; 9 bases align to TRBD1. Germline CDR1 is MDHEN and CDR2 is SYDVKM. The CDR3 totals 15 residues. Trimming at V came to 6 bases and at J to 2 bases, leaving 5 bases not matched to a gene. In DNA, the CDR3 is TGTGCCAGCAGACGACAGGGGGACGGCAATCAGCCCCAGCATTTT. It encodes CASRRQGDGNQPQHF. Full variable domain (outside the CDR3, taken from reference TRBV28 and TRBJ1-5): DVKVTQSSRYLVKRTGEKVFLECVQDMDHENMFWYRQDPGLGLRLIYFSYDVKMKEKGDIPEGYSVSREKKERFSLILESASTNQTSMYLCASRRQGDGNQPQHFGDGTRLSIL.

This chain links TRBV6-5 with TRBJ2-6; 7 bases are shared with TRBD2. Looked up from germline, CDR1 is MNHEY and CDR2 is SVGAGI. The CDR3 has 16 residues. The V and J ends lost 0 bases and 2 bases, in that order; junction bases with no gene match: 1. The CDR3 sequence: CASSYSGGAGANVLTF. CDR3 nucleotides: TGTGCCAGCAGTTACTCGGGGGGGGCTGGGGCCAACGTCCTGACTTTC.

This clone occurred once. The CDR3 nucleotides read TGTGCCAGCAGAGCACAGGGAGACGGCACTGAAGCTTTCTTT. It specifies CASRAQGDGTEAFF. The V and J genes are TRBV2 and TRBJ1-1; TRBD1 might be the D (6 bases). Trimming cost V 6 bases and J 4 bases, with 15 bases left between them. Germline V gene lookup returns CDR1 SNHLY and CDR2 FYNNEI. The CDR3 has 14 amino acids. The full variable domain, completed using reference TRBV2 and TRBJ1-1, is EPEVTQTPSHQVTQMGQEVILRCVPISNHLYFYWYRQILGQKVEFLVSFYNNEISEKSEIFDDQFSVERPDGSNFTLKIRSTKLEDSAMYFCASRAQGDGTEAFFGQGTRLTVV.

This chain links TRBV6-6 with TRBJ2-4, with 7 bases matching TRBD1. This CDR3 has 15 residues. Germline V gives CDR1 MNHNY, CDR2 SVGAGI (reference sequence). The junction had 3 bases not matched to a gene; V was cut back by 2 bases and J by 2 bases. This CDR3 reads CASSYPTGTKNIQYF. The CDR3 DNA sequence: TGTGCCAGCAGTTACCCGACAGGGACCAAAAACATTCAGTACTTC.

V is TRBV5-1 and J is TRBJ1-3; possible D gene TRBD1, 5 bases. Germline-derived CDR1 and CDR2 are SGHRS and YFSETQ. Trimming pared 0 bases from V and 5 bases from J, leaving 12 bases between. The CDR3 totals 15 residues. The CDR3 sequence is CASSLEAGNRNTIYF. The CDR3 nucleotides read TGCGCCAGCAGCTTGGAGGCAGGGAATAGAAACACCATATATTTT.

The chain couples TRBV18 to TRBJ1-1; 7 nucleotides agree with TRBD1. This CDR3 region has 15 residues. Germline CDR1 and CDR2: KGHSH and LQKENI. V gave up 4 bases and J gave up 3 bases; unmatched junction bases: 8. CDR3 in DNA: TGTGCCAGCTCACTTCAACAGGGGAAGGACACTGAAGCTTTCTTT. This encodes CASSLQQGKDTEAFF.

V usage is TRBV6-1 and J usage is TRBJ1-4; 11 bases fit TRBD1. The CDR3 totals 15 residues. The J segment lost 0 bases and the V segment lost 7 bases, leaving 1 base of the junction unmatched. Per germline, CDR1 MNHNS and CDR2 SASEGT. Written as DNA, the CDR3 is TGTGCCAGCAAGGACAGGGGGCCAACTAATGAAAAACTGTTTTTT. It yields the protein CASKDRGPTNEKLFF.

The chain couples TRBV4-1 to TRBJ1-5; D ambiguous. CDR1 and CDR2 (germline): MGHRA, YSYEKL. V gave up 0 bases and J gave up 7 bases, with 7 bases separating them. The CDR3 runs to 13 residues. CDR3 sequence reads: CASSQDPGQPQHF. CDR3 sequence (DNA): TGCGCCAGCAGCCAAGATCCAGGCCAGCCCCAGCATTTT.

The chain carries TRBV4-2 and TRBJ2-1, with 9 bases that match TRBD2. The junction had 6 bases not matched to a gene; V was cut back by 0 bases and J by 0 bases. Germline CDR1 reads LGHNA; CDR2 reads YNFKEQ. CDR3 length: 18 residues. The CDR3 loop reads CASSQDSGGFSSYNEQFF. The CDR3 nucleotides read TGTGCCAGCAGCCAAGACAGCGGGGGGTTCAGCTCCTACAATGAGCAGTTCTTC.

Details on this clone: The identical CDR3 is also encoded by other nucleotide sequences in the sample. V usage is TRBV5-1 and J usage is TRBJ2-3, with D perhaps matching TRBD1 (6 bases). From germline, CDR1 is SGHRS and CDR2 YFSETQ. CDR3 size: 14 residues. The ends were cut back, 0 bases at V and 3 bases at J, with 8 bases in the middle. The chain's CDR3 is CASSLGTVTDTQYF. The CDR3 DNA follows: TGCGCCAGCAGCTTGGGGACAGTTACAGATACGCAGTATTTT.

V gene TRBV7-9 combines with J gene TRBJ1-3; 11 positions match TRBD1. Trimming at V came to 5 bases and at J to 2 bases, leaving 11 bases not matched to a gene. This CDR3 region has 18 residues. Germline V gives CDR1 SEHNR, CDR2 FQNEAQ (reference sequence). The CDR3 loop reads CASSPRIGQGAPGNTIYF. CDR3 bases: TGTGCCAGCAGCCCTCGGATCGGACAGGGGGCGCCTGGAAACACCATATATTTT.

Turning to this clone: Additional DNA sequences in this sample encode the identical CDR3. V and J are TRBV2 and TRBJ1-5; 7 bases map to TRBD1. In germline, CDR1 is SNHLY, CDR2 FYNNEI. The J segment lost 4 bases and the V segment lost 1 base, leaving 1 base of the junction unmatched. CDR3 size: 14 residues. The CDR3: CASSEGQGNQPQHF. The CDR3 DNA sequence: TGTGCCAGCAGTGAAGGACAGGGAAATCAGCCCCAGCATTTT.

The chain combines TRBV10-3 with TRBJ2-7, with D perhaps TRBD1 (5 bases). Between the trimmed V and J ends, which lost 7 bases and 0 bases, there was a span of 10 bases. Germline values: CDR1 ENHRY, CDR2 SYGVKD. CDR3 length equals 13 residues. The CDR3 bases are TGTGCCATCAACCCGGACAACTCCTACGAGCAGTACTTC. Protein sequence: CAINPDNSYEQYF.